Each of the 6 T cell receptor beta chains below was sequenced from the same sample in a study of T cells after posttransplantation cyclophosphamide. Busulfan-fludarabine conditioning, marrow transplant, and cyclophosphamide on days +3 and +4 were administered. Some clones are missing from TCRdb's copy, which holds only in-frame ones; the method was immunoSEQ multiplex PCR. The table records about 490 clones, roughly 89% of them present only once. Material: CD4+ T cells sorted from blood, obtained after allogeneic stem cell transplant with posttransplant cyclophosphamide. These receptors were taken from a female patient aged 50-60 years who received an allogeneic stem cell transplant from a related donor, was CMV-positive, and had no GVHD. Some T cells may have come from the graft donor.

The V call is TRBV9, the J call TRBJ2-2; D uncertain. V dropped 3 bases and J dropped 7 bases, with 7 bases sitting between them. Germline values: CDR1 SGDLS, CDR2 YYNGEE. The CDR3 spans 12 residues. CDR3 residues: CASSANGGELFF. DNA for the CDR3: TGTGCCAGCAGCGCTAACGGCGGGGAGCTGTTTTTT.

This clone came up a few times. The genes are TRBV15 and TRBJ2-3; weak D call: TRBD2 (6 bases). Germline V lookup: CDR1 LNHNV, CDR2 YYDKDF (reference sequence). The CDR3 contains 14 residues. The ends were cut back, 8 bases at V and 3 bases at J, with 15 bases in the middle. The CDR3 DNA is TGTGCCACCGGAAATTGGGGAGGAACAGATACGCAGTATTTT. Translating it yields CATGNWGGTDTQYF.

This chain's CDR3 is CASRIYSNEKLFF. CDR3 nucleotides: TGTGCCAGTAGAATTTATTCTAATGAAAAACTGTTTTTT. This rearrangement joins TRBV19 to TRBJ1-4; D is ambiguous. V was clipped by 6 bases and J by 3 bases, with 8 bases between them. The CDR3 runs 13 residues. Germline V gene data show CDR1 as LNHDA and CDR2 as SQIVND (reference sequence).

The chain combines TRBV1 with TRBJ2-2; TRBD2 reflects the table's D call only, with no check against the DNA. TRBV1 is described as a pseudogene. The CDR3 loop spans 18 amino acids. The CDR3 reads CTSSEYTLGDVDTGELFF. The CDR3 bases are TGCACCAGCAGTGAATACACGTTAGGAGACGTCGACACCGGGGAGCTGTTTTTT.

V and J are TRBV29-1 and TRBJ2-7, with TRBD1 identical over 10 bases. CDR1 and CDR2 from the germline V gene are SQVTM and ANQGSEA. Trimming removed 6 bases from V and 2 bases from J; junction bases left unmatched: 7. This CDR3 has 14 residues. The CDR3 region is CSVHGTGVAYEQYF. The CDR3 nucleotides are TGCAGCGTCCATGGGACAGGGGTAGCCTACGAGCAGTACTTC.

The rearrangement joins TRBV7-2 to TRBJ1-5; tentative D call: TRBD1 (6 bases). From germline, CDR1 is SGHTA and CDR2 FQGNSA. V was clipped by 3 bases and J by 7 bases, with 16 bases between them. The CDR3 extends over 15 amino acids. The CDR3 here is CASSFWGQPGQPQHF. The CDR3 DNA sequence: TGTGCCAGCAGCTTCTGGGGGCAGCCAGGGCAGCCCCAGCATTTT.